The 26 T cell receptor beta chains listed next were all sequenced from one sample in a study of OX40 agonist ivuxolimab in advanced cancers. Clones were read by immunoSEQ multiplex PCR, and TCRdb kept only the in-frame ones, dropping some. Counted here are 68,000 or so clones, 86% occurring once; the ten biggest clones make up roughly 8.6%. This specimen consisted of CD4+ or CD8+ T cells sorted from blood, obtained in a trial of the OX40 agonist ivuxolimab. All receptors come from an adult with an advanced solid tumor such as melanoma, head and neck, liver or kidney cancer.

V usage is TRBV7-8 and J usage is TRBJ2-5, with D maybe TRBD2 (6 bases). V was pared by 1 base and J by 1 base, with 13 bases between. Germline values: CDR1 SGHVS, CDR2 FQNEAQ. The CDR3 totals 16 residues. CDR3 DNA sequence: TGTGCCAGCAGCTTAGTCGCGGGGAAAGGCCAAGAGACCCAGTACTTC. As protein: CASSLVAGKGQETQYF.

The genes are TRBV7-2 and TRBJ1-2; maybe TRBD1 (6 bases). CDR1 and CDR2 (germline): SGHTA, FQGNSA. The CDR3 spans 14 residues. Between the trimmed V and J ends, which lost 6 bases and 6 bases, there was a span of 17 bases. CDR3 bases: TGTGCCAGCAGACTCCTAGGGGGTCAGGATGGCTACACCTTC. Its protein product is CASRLLGGQDGYTF. Drawing the rest from reference TRBV7-2 and TRBJ1-2, the complete variable domain is GAGVSQSPSNKVTEKGKDVELRCDPISGHTALYWYRQSLGQGLEFLIYFQGNSAPDKSGLPSDRFSAERTGGSVSTLTIQRTQQEDSAVYLCASRLLGGQDGYTFGSGTRLTVV.

The chain combines TRBV7-9 with TRBJ1-4; D is undetermined. The CDR3 runs 15 residues. Trimming took off 1 base at V and 3 bases at J, with 9 bases between the two ends. The germline V gene encodes CDR1 SEHNR and CDR2 FQNEAQ (reference sequence). The CDR3 sequence is CASSLGSAANEKLFF. The CDR3, as DNA: TGTGCCAGCAGCTTAGGTTCGGCGGCTAATGAAAAACTGTTTTTT.

V is TRBV7-2 and J is TRBJ1-2; a possible D gene is TRBD1 (6 bases). The germline V gene has CDR1 SGHTA and CDR2 FQGNSA. The ends were cut back, 0 bases at V and 3 bases at J, with 11 bases in the middle. The length of the CDR3 is 15 residues. The CDR3 bases are TGTGCCAGCAGCTTAGCGGGGGCGGGTTACTATGGCTACACCTTC. This sequence encodes CASSLAGAGYYGYTF.

V gene TRBV7-3 combines with J gene TRBJ2-5, with 9 positions matching TRBD2. This CDR3 contains 14 residues. Germline V gene sequence: CDR1 SGHTA, CDR2 FQGTGA. V was pared by 3 bases and J by 9 bases, with 8 bases of the junction left unmatched. Here the CDR3 DNA reads TGTGCCAGCAGCTTGGGACTAGCACAAGGGGCCCAGTACTTC. This gives the protein CASSLGLAQGAQYF.

V usage is TRBV7-2 and J usage is TRBJ1-2; 12 bases align to TRBD1. Trimming removed 4 bases from V and 7 bases from J; junction bases left unmatched: 4. The CDR3 is 14 amino acids. The germline gives CDR1 SGHTA, CDR2 FQGNSA. This CDR3 reads CASSSGTGGLGYTF. In DNA form, the CDR3 reads TGTGCCAGCAGCTCCGGGACAGGGGGCCTTGGCTACACCTTC.

The chain couples TRBV5-6 to TRBJ1-1; D possibly corresponds to TRBD1 (5 bases). Germline lookup yields CDR1 SGHDT and CDR2 YYEEEE. V was shortened by 2 bases and J by 0 bases, with 11 bases between the two germline ends. The CDR3 extends over 15 amino acids. The CDR3 protein is CASSFWGNLNTEAFF. CDR3 in DNA: TGTGCCAGCAGCTTTTGGGGGAACCTGAACACTGAAGCTTTCTTT. The full variable domain, completed using reference TRBV5-6 and TRBJ1-1, is DAGVTQSPTHLIKTRGQQVTLRCSPKSGHDTVSWYQQALGQGPQFIFQYYEEEERQRGNFPDRFSGHQFPNYSSELNVNALLLGDSALYLCASSFWGNLNTEAFFGQGTRLTVV.

The chain is built from TRBV28 and TRBJ1-2; D gene ambiguous. The V gene lost 3 bases and the J gene lost 0 bases, with 5 bases spanning the gap. The CDR3 has 13 amino acids. CDR1 MDHEN and CDR2 SYDVKM come from the germline V gene. In nucleotides, the CDR3 is TGTGCCAGCAGTTTTGAGTCTAACTATGGCTACACCTTC. Protein: CASSFESNYGYTF.

CDR3 DNA sequence: TGTGCCAGCAACCCCCAGACGGATTATAATTCACCCCTCCACTTT. Protein product: CASNPQTDYNSPLHF. This rearrangement joins TRBV7-2 to TRBJ1-6; D is ambiguous. Germline loops: CDR1 SGHTA, CDR2 FQGNSA. This CDR3 has 15 residues. V dropped 7 bases and J dropped 4 bases, with 14 bases sitting between them.

This clone has just one count. J is TRBJ1-5 and V is TRBV28; perhaps TRBD1 as D (5 bases). The CDR3 spans 12 residues. V was shortened by 3 bases and J by 13 bases, with 13 bases between the two germline ends. Germline CDR1 reads MDHEN; CDR2 reads SYDVKM. The CDR3, as DNA: TGTGCCAGCAGTTTCGGGGCCCGCGTACAGCATTTT. It encodes CASSFGARVQHF.

DNA of the CDR3: TGTGCCAGCTCCCTGGGAAACCCCACCTCCTACTTC. This gives the protein CASSLGNPTSYF. This chain connects TRBV7-9 to TRBJ2-5; D gene ambiguous. V gave up 8 bases and J gave up 14 bases, with 21 bases separating them. This CDR3 spans 12 amino acids. CDR1 is SEHNR and CDR2 is FQNEAQ in the germline V gene (reference sequence).

The CDR3 nucleotides read TGTGCCAGCAGTATAGAGGGTCGGGATGGCTACACCTTC. Translated, it gives CASSIEGRDGYTF. The rearrangement uses TRBV27 and TRBJ1-2, with D hard to call. Between the trimmed V and J ends, which lost 5 bases and 6 bases, there was a span of 13 bases. CDR3 length: 13 amino acids. Germline V CDR1 and CDR2: MNHEY, SMNVEV (reference sequence).

This chain links TRBV6-5 with TRBJ2-5, with 8 positions matching TRBD2. Germline CDR1 is MNHEY and CDR2 is SVGAGI. This CDR3 region has 15 residues. Trimming took 7 bases from V and 5 from J; bases not matched to a gene: 12. The CDR3 nucleotides read TGTGCCAGCATCCCCGCCGGGGGGGCTCAGGAGACCCAGTACTTC. Protein: CASIPAGGAQETQYF.

The V and J genes are TRBV7-9 and TRBJ2-3; D remains ambiguous. V lost 4 bases, J lost 2 bases, and 4 bases lay in between. Germline CDR1 reads SEHNR; CDR2 reads FQNEAQ (reference sequence). This CDR3 has 12 amino acids. The CDR3 nucleotides are TGTGCCAGCAGCTCCCCCACAGATACGCAGTATTTT. Residues: CASSSPTDTQYF.

This rearrangement joins TRBV7-9 to TRBJ1-1; TRBD1 aligns across 9 bases. After removal of 5 bases from V and 2 bases from J, the junction contained 3 bases not matched to a gene. The CDR3 has 14 residues. Germline assignment: CDR1 SEHNR and CDR2 FQNEAQ (reference sequence). The DNA for the CDR3 is TGTGCCAGCAGCCACAGGGGGCGAAACACTGAAGCTTTCTTT. Its translation: CASSHRGRNTEAFF.

About this clone itself: The same CDR3 is also encoded by other DNA sequences in this sample. The chain joins TRBV5-1 to TRBJ2-5; D is ambiguous. CDR1 and CDR2 from the germline V gene are SGHRS and YFSETQ. This CDR3 is 11 amino acids long. Trimming pared 2 bases from V and 2 bases from J, leaving 1 base between. The CDR3 protein is CASSLQETQYF. The CDR3 DNA sequence: TGCGCCAGCAGCTTACAAGAGACCCAGTACTTC.

The chain links TRBV5-4 to TRBJ1-1; D possibly corresponds to TRBD1 (6 bases). V was cut by 1 base and J by 1 base, with 8 bases left in between. The V gene's germline CDR1 is SGHNT and CDR2 YYREEE (reference sequence). CDR3 length: 14 amino acids. The CDR3 loop is CASSLRDKNTEAFF. In DNA, the CDR3 is TGTGCCAGCAGCTTGCGGGACAAGAACACTGAAGCTTTCTTT.

V is TRBV19 and J is TRBJ2-1; D gene ambiguous. The CDR3 extends over 17 amino acids. Germline loops: CDR1 LNHDA, CDR2 SQIVND (reference sequence). Trimming shortened V by 0 bases and J by 6 bases, and 18 bases separated the two germline ends. CDR3 coding DNA: TGTGCCAGTAGTATAGACCGTCCCCTTCCAGGAAGCAATGAGCAGTTCTTC. Translation: CASSIDRPLPGSNEQFF.

The chain combines TRBV7-9 with TRBJ2-3; D is unclear. The CDR3 extends over 12 amino acids. CDR1 is SEHNR, CDR2 FQNEAQ, per germline (reference sequence). V gave up 2 bases and J gave up 5 bases, with 5 bases separating them. The CDR3 DNA is TGTGCCAGCAGCTTATCGTTAGATACGCAGTATTTT. It specifies CASSLSLDTQYF.

The V call is TRBV6-6, the J call TRBJ1-2; D might be TRBD1 (6 bases). The V end lost 7 bases, the J end lost 7 bases, and 13 bases lay between the germline ends. CDR3 size: 12 residues. Germline CDR1 is MNHNY and CDR2 is SVGAGI (reference sequence). The CDR3 DNA reads as TGTGCCAGCACCTGGGGGGGGGCTGGCTACACCTTC. It encodes CASTWGGAGYTF.

The chain is built from TRBV2 and TRBJ1-1, with 8 bases matching TRBD1. Per germline, CDR1 SNHLY and CDR2 FYNNEI. The CDR3 has 14 residues. V gave up 6 bases and J gave up 3 bases; unmatched junction bases: 6. This CDR3 reads CASSDGQGHTEAFF. CDR3 DNA sequence: TGTGCCAGCAGCGACGGACAGGGACACACTGAAGCTTTCTTT.

This chain links TRBV11-1 with TRBJ1-4; 9 nucleotides match TRBD1. V lost 5 bases to trimming and J lost 2 bases; unmatched junction nucleotides: 3. The V gene's germline CDR1 is SGHAT and CDR2 FQDESV (reference sequence). This CDR3 contains 15 residues. The CDR3 loop reads CASSQGQGTNEKLFF. CDR3 nucleotides: TGTGCCAGCAGCCAAGGACAGGGGACTAATGAAAAACTGTTTTTT.

This sequence joins TRBV28 and TRBJ2-7; TRBD2 might be the D (6 bases). Trimming took off 7 bases at V and 7 bases at J, with 17 bases between the two ends. The CDR3 extends over 13 amino acids. CDR1 MDHEN and CDR2 SYDVKM come from the germline V gene. The CDR3 spells CASTRAGTQEQYF. The CDR3, as DNA: TGTGCCAGCACCCGGGCTGGGACTCAGGAGCAGTACTTC.

V is TRBV11-3 and J is TRBJ2-7; the match to TRBD1 covers 8 bases. With V trimmed by 4 bases and J by 4 bases, 3 bases remained unmatched. The CDR3 length is 13 residues. Germline loops: CDR1 SGHNT, CDR2 YENEEA. The CDR3 region is CASSSRDRYEQYF. CDR3 sequence (DNA): TGTGCCAGCAGCTCCCGGGACAGGTACGAGCAGTACTTC.

The V gene is TRBV11-2, the J gene TRBJ1-1; D remains ambiguous. Germline V lookup: CDR1 SGHAT, CDR2 FQNNGV. This CDR3 spans 15 amino acids. V lost 2 bases and J 0 bases, leaving 10 bases between the germline ends. The DNA for the CDR3 is TGTGCCAGCAGCTTATGGGCCTTCATGAACACTGAAGCTTTCTTT. Its protein product is CASSLWAFMNTEAFF.

This chain joins TRBV18 and TRBJ1-2, with 9 bases lining up with TRBD1. Germline CDR1 and CDR2: KGHSH and LQKENI. The CDR3 has 15 residues. Trimming at V came to 6 bases and at J to 8 bases, leaving 13 bases not matched to a gene. CDR3 sequence (DNA): TGTGCCAGCTCGACCGGGACAGGGTCGTTGAGCGGCTACACCTTC. This gives the protein CASSTGTGSLSGYTF. Drawing the rest from reference TRBV18 and TRBJ1-2, the complete variable domain is NAGVMQNPRHLVRRRGQEARLRCSPMKGHSHVYWYRQLPEEGLKFMVYLQKENIIDESGMPKERFSAEFPKEGPSILRIQQVVRGDSAAYFCASSTGTGSLSGYTFGSGTRLTVV.